The 3 T cell receptor beta chains below were found in one sample sequenced in a study of cytomegalovirus exposure and HLA in healthy donors. 60 Vbeta and 13 Jbeta primers were used in PCR. Repertoires were generated with immunoSEQ multiplex PCR, while TCRdb's copy carries only in-frame clones and drops some. The specimen's table records about 130,000 clones. Input material: PBMCs. These receptors all come from a man aged 18-30 years in good health and CMV-seronegative.

V gene TRBV6-1 combines with J gene TRBJ2-1, with D possibly being TRBD2 (6 bases). V was pared by 3 bases and J by 2 bases, with 11 bases between. This CDR3 has 15 amino acids. In germline, CDR1 is MNHNS, CDR2 SASEGT. The CDR3 region has the DNA TGTGCCAGCAGTGATTCAGCGGGCGCCTACAATGAGCAGTTCTTC. This codes for CASSDSAGAYNEQFF.

The rearrangement uses TRBV28 and TRBJ2-7; TRBD1 agrees at 7 bases. The CDR3 totals 13 residues. Germline V gene data show CDR1 as MDHEN and CDR2 as SYDVKM. The ends lost 9 bases at V and 3 bases at J; junction bases unmatched: 8. The CDR3 nucleotides are TGTGCCAGTTCACCGGGACAGCTCTACGAGCAGTACTTC. It codes for CASSPGQLYEQYF.

V usage is TRBV29-1 and J usage is TRBJ1-3; D unclear. The germline V gene encodes CDR1 SQVTM and CDR2 ANQGSEA. Trimming removed 6 bases at V and 0 bases at J, with 9 bases between. The CDR3 spans 13 residues. The CDR3 DNA reads TGCAGCGTGTATACACCCTCTGGAAACACCATATATTTT. Translating it yields CSVYTPSGNTIYF.